The 20 T cell receptor beta chains reported below all come from one sample, sequenced in a study of naive and memory T cell subsets. The SP2 primer and nested alpha and beta constant region primers amplified ligated cDNA in four rounds. TCRdb reprocessed the UMI-ligation and nested PCR reads via MiXCR and lists one record per CDR3 protein. The repertoire has about 26,000 distinct CDR3 sequences, around 4.9% of them found once; the top ten carry 6% to 9.5%. TCR cDNA received a 3' ligated oligonucleotide that carried a UMI. The sequenced material came from blood. Receptors originate from an adult in good health.

This clonotype was detected many times. The genes are TRBV20-1 and TRBJ2-3, with D possibly being TRBD2 (6 bases). Germline lookup yields CDR1 DFQATT and CDR2 SNEGSKA (reference sequence). V gave up 8 bases and J gave up 2 bases, with 17 bases separating them. CDR3 length equals 14 residues. CDR3 loop: CSWGVVGATDTQYF. As DNA, the CDR3 is TGCAGTTGGGGGGTGGTGGGAGCCACAGATACGCAGTATTTT.

The chain recombines TRBV6-5 with TRBJ2-5; 7 positions match TRBD1. The junction had 9 bases not matched to a gene; V was cut back by 5 bases and J by 3 bases. The CDR3 spans 15 residues. The V gene's germline CDR1 is MNHEY and CDR2 SVGAGI. The chain's CDR3 is CASSDTGTVKETQYF. CDR3 coding DNA: TGTGCCAGCAGTGACACCGGGACAGTTAAAGAGACCCAGTACTTC.

For this clonotype: A clone one base away is much larger, so this may be a read error. The chain carries TRBV20-1 and TRBJ2-3; 7 positions agree with TRBD1. The CDR3 is made up of 15 amino acids. Germline V CDR1 and CDR2: DFQATT, SNEGSKA (reference sequence). V lost 4 bases, J lost 4 bases, and 11 bases stayed unmatched. The CDR3 DNA reads TGCAGTGCTACAAGTCTAGCAGGGGGATCAGATACGCAGTATTTT. Protein: CSATSLAGGSDTQYF.

Many counts were recorded for this clonotype. The gene calls are TRBV6-2 or TRBV6-3 and TRBJ1-1; D unclear. In germline, CDR1 is MNHEY, CDR2 SVGEGT. The CDR3 extends over 12 amino acids. V was shortened by 0 bases and J by 8 bases, with 7 bases between the two germline ends. DNA of the CDR3: TGTGCCAGCAGTTACTCGCTCAGGGAAGCTTTCTTT. Translation: CASSYSLREAFF.

This clonotype was picked up a small number of times. The genes are TRBV4-1 and TRBJ1-5, with 7 nucleotides matching TRBD1. Germline trimming cut 3 bases from V and 3 bases from J; bases unmatched to any gene: 14. CDR1 is MGHRA and CDR2 is YSYEKL in the germline V gene. The CDR3 length is 18 residues. The CDR3 protein is CASSHRIGQDYNNQPQHF. In nucleotides, the CDR3 is TGCGCCAGCAGCCACCGGATAGGACAGGACTACAACAATCAGCCCCAGCATTTT.

About this clonotype: This may stem from a read error, because a much larger clone lies one nucleotide away. The chain has TRBV28 and TRBJ2-1; 11 positions agree with TRBD2. This CDR3 contains 19 residues. Trimming cost V 2 bases and J 6 bases; bases outside gene matches: 15. CDR1 is MDHEN, CDR2 SYDVKM, per germline. In DNA, the CDR3 is TGTGCCAGCAGTTTAAGGTTTATAGCGGGAGGGCCCTTCCGCAATGAGCAGTTCTTC. This translates into CASSLRFIAGGPFRNEQFF.

This clonotype was counted many times. V and J are TRBV20-1 and TRBJ2-3; D gene uncertain. V was pared by 1 base and J by 0 bases, with 5 bases between. This CDR3 region has 13 residues. CDR1 DFQATT and CDR2 SNEGSKA come from the germline V gene (reference sequence). The CDR3 loop is CSARAPSTDTQYF. The CDR3 nucleotides are TGCAGTGCTAGAGCCCCTAGCACAGATACGCAGTATTTT.

There are many counts of this clonotype. This chain uses TRBV20-1 with TRBJ2-4, with unresolved D. Germline V CDR1 and CDR2: DFQATT, SNEGSKA (reference sequence). This CDR3 is 16 amino acids long. The V end was cut by 0 bases, the J end by 0 bases, with 12 bases between. The CDR3 region has the DNA TGCAGTGCTAGAGATGCGAGCAACCTAGCCAAAAACATTCAGTACTTC. Translating gives CSARDASNLAKNIQYF.

This clonotype was observed a few times. The rearrangement links TRBV3-1 to TRBJ2-5; weak D call: TRBD2 (5 bases). V was shortened by 0 bases and J by 2 bases, with 16 bases between the two germline ends. Germline lookup yields CDR1 LGHDT and CDR2 YNNKEL (reference sequence). The length of the CDR3 is 17 residues. The CDR3 coding sequence is TGTGCCAGCAGCCAAGATCCCCTACTAGGCCGGCAAGAGACCCAGTACTTC. This gives the protein CASSQDPLLGRQETQYF.

At least ten counts were recorded for this clonotype. The rearrangement uses TRBV29-1 and TRBJ2-1; D is ambiguous. The CDR3 spans 11 residues. Germline CDR1 and CDR2: SQVTM and ANQGSEA. Trimming took 2 bases from V and 6 from J, leaving 5 bases between them. DNA of the CDR3: TGCAGCGTTGAACTGATCAATGAGCAGTTCTTC. Translated, it gives CSVELINEQFF.

V usage is TRBV7-2 and J usage is TRBJ2-7; no clear D. Per the germline V gene, CDR1 is SGHTA and CDR2 is FQGNSA. This CDR3 has 12 residues. Trimming cost V 1 base and J 11 bases, with 12 bases left between them. The chain's CDR3 is CASSLDVAEKYF. CDR3 coding DNA: TGTGCCAGCAGCTTAGACGTTGCGGAAAAGTACTTC.

Many counts were recorded for this clonotype. This chain joins TRBV4-1 and TRBJ2-7; 8 nucleotides match TRBD2. This CDR3 is built from 15 residues. The germline CDR1 and CDR2 sequences are MGHRA and YSYEKL. Losses at the gene ends were 3 bases for V and 2 bases for J; bases not matched to a gene: 6. The CDR3: CASSQVAGRTYEQYF. Written as DNA, the CDR3 is TGCGCCAGCAGCCAGGTAGCGGGGAGAACCTACGAGCAGTACTTC.

The sample holds many counts of this clonotype. V and J are TRBV27 and TRBJ2-1; D not resolved. Between the trimmed V and J ends, which lost 5 bases and 4 bases, there was a span of 15 bases. Per the germline V gene, CDR1 is MNHEY and CDR2 is SMNVEV (reference sequence). The CDR3 is 15 residues long. CDR3: CASSPGPNNYNEQFF. The CDR3 nucleotides read TGTGCCAGCAGTCCCGGGCCGAACAATTACAATGAGCAGTTCTTC.

This clonotype came up many times. This sequence joins TRBV29-1 and TRBJ1-5; no reliable D call. Germline V gene sequence: CDR1 SQVTM, CDR2 ANQGSEA. Trimming shortened V by 4 bases and J by 2 bases, and 9 bases separated the two germline ends. This CDR3 comprises 13 residues. CDR3 nucleotides: TGCAGCGTTGGTGGTACGGGCAATCAGCCCCAGCATTTT. It is translated as CSVGGTGNQPQHF.

This clonotype was found many times. V gene TRBV28 combines with J gene TRBJ2-4; D is perhaps TRBD2 (5 bases). CDR1 and CDR2 from the germline V gene are MDHEN and SYDVKM. The CDR3 covers 12 residues. The CDR3 loop is CAAGSAENIQYF. CDR3 sequence (DNA): TGTGCTGCTGGGAGCGCCGAAAACATTCAGTACTTC.

This clonotype was recorded at least ten times. J is TRBJ2-1 and V is TRBV6-5; weak D call: TRBD2 (6 bases). Germline values: CDR1 MNHEY, CDR2 SVGAGI. Between the trimmed V and J ends, which lost 3 bases and 10 bases, there was a span of 13 bases. The CDR3 has 13 amino acids. CDR3 sequence: CASSYEGGREQFF. In nucleotides, the CDR3 is TGTGCCAGCAGTTATGAGGGAGGCCGCGAGCAGTTCTTC.

Ten or more counts support this clonotype. The chain is built from TRBV6-6 and TRBJ2-7; 9 positions match TRBD1. This CDR3 has 16 amino acids. Germline values: CDR1 MNHNY, CDR2 SVGAGI (reference sequence). V lost 5 bases and J lost 2; bases outside the gene matches: 10. The CDR3 DNA sequence: TGTGCCAGCAGTCCGTTATTGGACAGGGGAGCCTACGAGCAGTACTTC. This translates into CASSPLLDRGAYEQYF.

This clonotype was picked up many times. V gene TRBV29-1 combines with J gene TRBJ2-1, with D perhaps matching TRBD1 or TRBD2 (5 bases each). From germline, CDR1 is SQVTM and CDR2 ANQGSEA. The CDR3 has 11 amino acids. Trimming pared 7 bases from V and 3 bases from J, leaving 7 bases between. This CDR3 is CSGGIYNEQFF. The CDR3 DNA reads TGCAGCGGGGGGATCTACAATGAGCAGTTCTTC.

In its sample, this clonotype was seen many times. The rearrangement links TRBV20-1 to TRBJ2-1; TRBD1 matches at 9 bases. The germline CDR1 and CDR2 sequences are DFQATT and SNEGSKA (reference sequence). The CDR3 is 16 amino acids. V shed 3 bases, J shed 4 bases, and the junction held 10 bases outside the gene matches. CDR3 sequence: CSASWEPGQGYNEQFF. CDR3 DNA: TGCAGTGCTAGTTGGGAGCCGGGACAGGGATACAATGAGCAGTTCTTC.

This clonotype was detected only a few times. This rearrangement joins TRBV11-2 to TRBJ1-2, with 7 positions matching TRBD1. The CDR3 length is 14 residues. Trimming took 3 bases from V and 4 from J; bases not matched to a gene: 5. Germline CDR1 and CDR2: SGHAT and FQNNGV. The CDR3 protein is CASSFMGQTYGYTF. The CDR3 nucleotides are TGTGCCAGCAGCTTCATGGGACAGACCTATGGCTACACCTTC.